This T cell receptor (beta chain) originates from a study of lymphopenia after photon versus proton radiotherapy. Clones were sequenced by immunoSEQ multiplex PCR, and TCRdb holds only the in-frame ones, with some missing. This repertoire shows 75,000 to 90,000 clones, around 88% found once; its top ten account for under 1.5%. Looked up from germline, CDR1 is MNHEY and CDR2 is SVGAGI. V lost 6 bases and J lost 3, with 12 bases in between. This CDR3 spans 13 amino acids. This TCR came from a man aged 60-69 years with pancreatic cancer. V usage is TRBV6-5 and J usage is TRBJ2-7; D may match TRBD1 or TRBD2 (5 bases each). This specimen consisted of peripheral blood, obtained from a patient treated with proton-based radiotherapy. CDR3 amino acids: CASRKSRGYEQYF. CDR3 bases: TGTGCCAGCAGAAAATCGAGGGGCTACGAGCAGTACTTC.